These 15 T cell receptor beta chains originate from one sample sequenced in a study of OX40 agonist ivuxolimab in advanced cancers. Profiling relied on immunoSEQ multiplex PCR, and the TCRdb table lists in-frame clones only, not all of them. The repertoire holds roughly 60,000 clones, with roughly 86% as singletons. This material consisted of CD4+ or CD8+ T cells sorted from blood, taken in a trial of the OX40 agonist ivuxolimab. These receptors originate from an adult with an advanced solid tumor such as melanoma, head and neck, liver or kidney cancer.

The rearrangement links TRBV11-3 to TRBJ1-1; 7 nucleotides line up with TRBD1. J was trimmed by 7 bases and V by 3 bases; bases with no gene match: 5. Per the germline V gene, CDR1 is SGHNT and CDR2 is YENEEA. The CDR3 totals 13 residues. DNA of the CDR3: TGTGCCAGCAGCTTCGACAGGGAGTTTGAAGCTTTCTTT. Translated, it gives CASSFDREFEAFF.

The rearrangement joins TRBV6-5 to TRBJ1-1; D possibly corresponds to TRBD1 (6 bases). Per germline, CDR1 MNHEY and CDR2 SVGAGI. V was clipped by 7 bases and J by 0 bases, with 9 bases between them. This CDR3 is built from 13 residues. CDR3 DNA sequence: TGTGCCAGCAATCGACAGGTGAACACTGAAGCTTTCTTT. It translates to CASNRQVNTEAFF.

The chain is built from TRBV29-1 and TRBJ2-6, with D perhaps TRBD2 (5 bases). From germline, CDR1 is SQVTM and CDR2 ANQGSEA. Trimming stripped 4 bases from V and 0 bases from J, with 10 bases between. The CDR3 is 15 residues long. The CDR3 reads CSVGGQHSGANVLTF. Written as DNA, the CDR3 is TGCAGCGTTGGAGGGCAGCACTCTGGGGCCAACGTCCTGACTTTC.

The sample holds a few counts of this clone. The J gene is TRBJ2-2, the V gene TRBV5-1, with D hard to call. The CDR3 has 17 residues. Trimming took 3 bases from V and 0 from J, leaving 15 bases between them. Germline assignment: CDR1 SGHRS and CDR2 YFSETQ. CDR3 nucleotide sequence: TGCGCCAGCAGCTACGGACGGAACTTCGCGAACACCGGGGAGCTGTTTTTT. Encoded protein: CASSYGRNFANTGELFF.

CDR3 in amino acids: CASSEQGRTGELFF. CDR3 in DNA: TGCGCCAGCAGCGAGCAGGGGCGCACCGGGGAGCTGTTTTTT. This chain links TRBV5-1 with TRBJ2-2; maybe TRBD1 (6 bases). The CDR3 is 14 amino acids. V lost 4 bases and J 4 bases, leaving 11 bases between the germline ends. CDR1 and CDR2 (germline): SGHRS, YFSETQ.

V gene TRBV10-3 combines with J gene TRBJ2-7; TRBD2 is a possible D gene (6 bases). The CDR3 has 15 residues. The V end was cut by 0 bases, the J end by 2 bases, with 11 bases between. Germline CDR1 reads ENHRY; CDR2 reads SYGVKD. As DNA, the CDR3 is TGTGCCATCAGTGAGTCGGAGGGGAAGCCCTACGAGCAGTACTTC. Its protein product is CAISESEGKPYEQYF.

The chain employs TRBV10-3 and TRBJ2-5; D gene unclear. V dropped 3 bases and J dropped 5 bases, with 10 bases sitting between them. From germline, CDR1 is ENHRY and CDR2 SYGVKD. CDR3 length: 13 residues. CDR3 DNA sequence: TGTGCCATCAGTGATTCCGGGCGGGAGACCCAGTACTTC. Residues: CAISDSGRETQYF.

This clone is a singleton in its sample. The chain combines TRBV7-9 with TRBJ2-4, with 7 positions matching TRBD1. The CDR3 has 12 amino acids. Trimming took 5 bases from V and 15 from J; bases not matched to a gene: 10. The germline V gene encodes CDR1 SEHNR and CDR2 FQNEAQ (reference sequence). The CDR3 nucleotides read TGTGCCAGCAGCCCTACAGGGGAGTCGCGGTACTTC. Amino acids: CASSPTGESRYF.

The rearrangement uses TRBV9 and TRBJ1-2; D is ambiguous. The germline V gene encodes CDR1 SGDLS and CDR2 YYNGEE. This CDR3 spans 13 amino acids. Trimming left V 0 bases short and J 8 bases short, with 11 bases between. Here the CDR3 reads CASSVEGGFGYTF. CDR3 bases: TGTGCCAGCAGCGTAGAAGGAGGGTTCGGCTACACCTTC. Full variable domain (outside the CDR3, taken from reference TRBV9 and TRBJ1-2): DSGVTQTPKHLITATGQRVTLRCSPRSGDLSVYWYQQSLDQGLQFLIQYYNGEERAKGNILERFSAQQFPDLHSELNLSSLELGDSALYFCASSVEGGFGYTFGSGTRLTVV.

This chain links TRBV2 with TRBJ1-3; the D gene is possibly TRBD1 (5 bases). The CDR3 sequence is 14 residues long. Germline lookup yields CDR1 SNHLY and CDR2 FYNNEI. Trimming took off 7 bases at V and 11 bases at J, with 21 bases between the two ends. The CDR3 protein is CASITGTATGAIYF. CDR3 sequence (DNA): TGTGCCAGCATTACCGGGACGGCTACTGGCGCCATATATTTT.

The chain recombines TRBV7-2 with TRBJ2-7, with a possible D match to TRBD1 (6 bases). Germline V gene lookup returns CDR1 SGHTA and CDR2 FQGNSA. V lost 5 bases and J 0 bases, leaving 11 bases between the germline ends. The CDR3 is 14 residues long. The CDR3, as DNA: TGTGCCAGCAGCGTAATGGACAGCTCCTACGAGCAGTACTTC. The encoded protein is CASSVMDSSYEQYF. The full variable domain, its missing parts supplied by reference TRBV7-2 and TRBJ2-7, is GAGVSQSPSNKVTEKGKDVELRCDPISGHTALYWYRQSLGQGLEFLIYFQGNSAPDKSGLPSDRFSAERTGGSVSTLTIQRTQQEDSAVYLCASSVMDSSYEQYFGPGTRLTVT.

The chain couples TRBV4-1 to TRBJ1-5; no reliable D call. V shed 0 bases and J shed 9 bases, with 9 bases lying between them. The germline V gene has CDR1 MGHRA and CDR2 YSYEKL. The CDR3 totals 13 residues. CDR3 protein: CASSQEEGLPQHF. CDR3 in DNA: TGCGCCAGCAGCCAAGAAGAAGGGCTGCCCCAGCATTTT.

This clone was recorded once. J is TRBJ1-1 and V is TRBV5-1, with D unresolved. Germline V gene lookup returns CDR1 SGHRS and CDR2 YFSETQ. CDR3 size: 15 residues. Trimming stripped 4 bases from V and 1 base from J, with 14 bases between. The CDR3 bases are TGCGCCAGCAGCGCGGGTAGGTTGGGGAACACTGAAGCTTTCTTT. The encoded protein is CASSAGRLGNTEAFF.

The rearrangement joins TRBV27 to TRBJ2-1; 10 bases align to TRBD2. V lost 6 bases and J lost 6; bases outside the gene matches: 8. Germline V gives CDR1 MNHEY, CDR2 SMNVEV (reference sequence). There are 15 residues in the CDR3. CDR3 sequence: CASSLPSGGSNEQFF. Written as DNA, the CDR3 is TGTGCCAGCAGCCTCCCTAGCGGGGGATCCAATGAGCAGTTCTTC.

The chain recombines TRBV9 with TRBJ2-3, with D unclear. This CDR3 comprises 19 residues. The germline V gene encodes CDR1 SGDLS and CDR2 YYNGEE. V was cut by 2 bases and J by 2 bases, with 24 bases left in between. Here the CDR3 DNA reads TGTGCCAGCAGCGTTACCCCCACGGCATCGGCTGGGAACACAGATACGCAGTATTTT. It translates to CASSVTPTASAGNTDTQYF.